The rows below give T cell receptor beta chains drawn from one sample of a study of blood T cell repertoires in COVID-19. Assay used: immunoSEQ multiplex PCR; TCRdb lists only in-frame clones, some missing. The sample has 200,000 to 250,000 clones; 65% to 90% are singletons. Sequenced: peripheral blood. The receptors were sampled from a woman in her fifties or sixties with acute or convalescent COVID-19. CDR3s include the opening cysteine and the closing phenylalanine or tryptophan. The D gene is left open where the match is weak. Only some rows state a clone size, as once, few, many or a class for expanded clones.

d_gene,j_gene,abundance,v_gene,CDR3aa,CDR3nt
TRBD2,TRBJ2-2,-,TRBV3-1/TRBV3-2,CASSQRLAGGNFSGELFF,TGTGCCAGCAGCCAAAGACTAGCGGGGGGGAATTTTAGCGGGGAGCTGTTTTTT
TRBD2,TRBJ2-7,-,TRBV4-2,CASSLGTSGAYEQYF,TGTGCCAGCAGCCTCGGGACTAGCGGGGCCTACGAGCAGTACTTC
-,TRBJ1-4,-,TRBV19,CASSIPGFNEKLFF,TGTGCCAGTAGTATCCCCGGGTTTAATGAAAAACTGTTTTTT
TRBD1,TRBJ1-5,-,TRBV27,CASSIGPSQGAVGPQHF,TGTGCCAGCAGTATCGGCCCCTCACAGGGGGCTGTAGGGCCCCAGCATTTT
TRBD2,TRBJ2-7,-,TRBV11-2,CASRRTSVAYEQYF,TGTGCCAGCAGAAGGACTAGCGTGGCCTACGAGCAGTACTTC
-,TRBJ1-5,-,TRBV2,CASSDDSHQPQHF,TGTGCCAGCAGCGATGACAGTCATCAGCCCCAGCATTTT
-,TRBJ1-4,-,TRBV7-6,CASSLAGLSTNEKLFF,TGTGCCAGCAGCTTAGCGGGGCTTTCAACTAATGAAAAACTGTTTTTT
-,TRBJ1-3,-,TRBV7-6,CASSPTGNGNTIYF,TGTGCCAGCAGCCCTACAGGGAATGGAAACACCATATATTTT
-,TRBJ1-6,-,TRBV6-5,CASSSTGYNSPLHF,TGTGCCAGCAGTAGCACAGGTTACAATTCACCCCTCCACTTT
TRBD1,TRBJ2-7,-,TRBV6-5,CASSYPEQGPPYEQYF,TGTGCCAGCAGTTACCCAGAACAGGGGCCCCCCTACGAGCAGTACTTC
-,TRBJ1-2,-,TRBV18,CASSPDQGFYSNYGYTF,TGTGCCAGCTCACCGGACCAGGGGTTTTACTCGAACTATGGCTACACCTTC
-,TRBJ1-2,-,TRBV5-4,CASSLRTEYGYTF,TGTGCCAGCAGCCTCCGGACAGAATATGGCTACACCTTC
-,TRBJ2-7,few,TRBV5-1,CASSLASGQSSYEQYF,TGCGCCAGCAGCTTGGCGTCAGGCCAAAGCTCCTACGAGCAGTACTTC
TRBD1,TRBJ1-4,-,TRBV10-3,CAISALRPSGQNNEKLFF,TGTGCCATCAGTGCCCTTAGGCCCTCGGGACAGAATAATGAAAAACTGTTTTTT
TRBD1,TRBJ1-3,-,TRBV7-9,CASSKGTGNGNTIYF,TGTGCCAGCAGCAAGGGGACAGGGAACGGCAACACCATATATTTT
TRBD1,TRBJ2-1,-,TRBV29-1,CSVTRTGRNEQFF,TGCAGCGTCACACGGACAGGGAGAAATGAGCAGTTCTTC
-,TRBJ1-1,-,TRBV5-1,CASSSGGGGMNTEAFF,TGCGCCAGCAGCTCCGGAGGGGGAGGGATGAACACTGAAGCTTTCTTT
-,TRBJ1-3,-,TRBV19,CASSISVQGSGNTIYF,TGTGCCAGTAGTATCTCTGTCCAGGGATCTGGAAACACCATATATTTT
TRBD2,TRBJ2-2,-,TRBV7-8,CASSLGRTSGRGGTGELFF,TGTGCCAGCAGCTTAGGGCGGACTAGCGGGCGAGGTGGCACCGGGGAGCTGTTTTTT